The source of this T cell receptor beta chain is a study of blood T cell repertoires in COVID-19. Produced via immunoSEQ multiplex PCR; TCRdb's table is partial and in-frame only. The table records tens of thousands of clones, 70% to 90% of them present only once. V lost 6 bases, J lost 4 bases, and 4 bases stayed unmatched. Germline CDR1 reads SNHLY; CDR2 reads FYNNEI. The CDR3 runs to 13 residues. This sequence was found in a woman aged 70-85 years with acute or convalescent COVID-19. Material for sequencing was peripheral blood. The V gene is TRBV2, the J gene TRBJ1-2; TRBD1 matches 8 bases. CDR3: CASSFGQGYGYTF. In DNA form, the CDR3 reads TGTGCCAGCAGCTTCGGACAGGGCTATGGCTACACCTTC.